One sample yielded the 10 T cell receptor beta chains listed below, sequenced in a study of cytomegalovirus exposure and HLA in healthy donors. It was with 60 Vbeta and 13 Jbeta primers that the PCR ran. The repertoire was sequenced with immunoSEQ multiplex PCR; TCRdb's copy has only in-frame clones and lacks some. The sample's table shows 30,000 to 35,000 clones. Material: PBMCs. The receptors were gathered from a woman aged 40 to 50 in good health and CMV-seropositive.

The rearrangement joins TRBV5-6 to TRBJ2-2; D uncertain. The CDR3 has 14 amino acids. From germline, CDR1 is SGHDT and CDR2 YYEEEE. V gave up 0 bases and J gave up 4 bases, with 7 bases separating them. This CDR3 is CASSLDLTTGELFF. Here the CDR3 DNA reads TGTGCCAGCAGCTTGGACCTAACCACCGGGGAGCTGTTTTTT.

The chain carries TRBV5-1 and TRBJ2-2; D is unresolved. Trimming pared 1 base from V and 7 bases from J, leaving 2 bases between. This CDR3 has 11 residues. In germline, CDR1 is SGHRS, CDR2 YFSETQ. CDR3 loop: CASSLYGELFF. The CDR3 DNA reads as TGCGCCAGCAGCTTGTACGGGGAGCTGTTTTTT.

This chain connects TRBV7-9 to TRBJ1-2, with 7 bases aligning to TRBD1. The ends lost 3 bases at V and 4 bases at J; junction bases unmatched: 8. The CDR3 covers 15 residues. Germline V gives CDR1 SEHNR, CDR2 FQNEAQ (reference sequence). The CDR3 sequence is CASSFHRGSSYGYTF. DNA for the CDR3: TGTGCCAGCAGCTTTCACAGGGGTTCGAGCTATGGCTACACCTTC.

The rearrangement links TRBV10-3 to TRBJ2-2, with 8 bases aligning to TRBD1. Trimming cost V 4 bases and J 8 bases; bases outside gene matches: 6. Germline V gene lookup returns CDR1 ENHRY and CDR2 SYGVKD. The CDR3 extends over 14 amino acids. The CDR3 reads CAISGQGARGELFF. The DNA for the CDR3 is TGTGCCATCAGTGGCCAGGGGGCGCGGGGGGAGCTGTTTTTT.

The chain recombines TRBV10-2 with TRBJ1-6; the D gene is possibly TRBD1 (5 bases). The CDR3 sequence is 15 residues long. Germline V gives CDR1 WSHSY, CDR2 SAAADI. V gave up 3 bases and J gave up 11 bases, with 17 bases separating them. CDR3 nucleotide sequence: TGCGCCAGCAGTGATCCGGGGGGAAGTGTTACACCCCTCCACTTT. This encodes CASSDPGGSVTPLHF.

This chain uses TRBV27 with TRBJ2-3, with TRBD2 matching 7 bases. This CDR3 has 17 residues. J gave up 0 bases and V 2 bases, and 8 bases lay outside the gene matches. Germline assignment: CDR1 MNHEY and CDR2 SMNVEV (reference sequence). The CDR3, as DNA: TGTGCCAGCAGTTTAAGCGGTTGGGGGGGGAGCACAGATACGCAGTATTTT. Its translation is CASSLSGWGGSTDTQYF.

The genes are TRBV7-8 and TRBJ2-3; 7 bases are shared with TRBD2. V shed 2 bases and J 2 bases; nucleotides not matched to a gene: 7. Germline V CDR1 and CDR2: SGHVS, FQNEAQ. There are 16 residues in the CDR3. In nucleotides, the CDR3 is TGTGCCAGCAGCTTATTGGGCGGGAGTCCCACAGATACGCAGTATTTT. Translation: CASSLLGGSPTDTQYF.

This sequence joins TRBV29-1 and TRBJ2-3, with 11 bases that match TRBD2. This CDR3 has 14 amino acids. Germline CDR1 reads SQVTM; CDR2 reads ANQGSEA. The J segment lost 6 bases and the V segment lost 1 base, leaving 3 bases of the junction unmatched. The CDR3 is CSVEGSGRGDTQYF. In DNA, the CDR3 is TGCAGCGTTGAAGGTAGCGGGAGGGGGGATACGCAGTATTTT.

The chain is built from TRBV6-5 and TRBJ2-2; D is uncertain. Germline loops: CDR1 MNHEY, CDR2 SVGAGI. Trimming took off 4 bases at V and 3 bases at J, with 3 bases between the two ends. CDR3 length: 12 amino acids. This CDR3 reads CASSSDTGELFF. In DNA form, the CDR3 reads TGTGCCAGCAGTTCCGACACCGGGGAGCTGTTTTTT.

The chain is built from TRBV19 and TRBJ1-5; D might be TRBD1 (5 bases). The length of the CDR3 is 12 residues. V was clipped by 6 bases and J by 4 bases, with 7 bases between them. Germline V gene data show CDR1 as LNHDA and CDR2 as SQIVND (reference sequence). DNA for the CDR3: TGTGCCAGTAGGACAGCTAATCAGCCCCAGCATTTT. As protein: CASRTANQPQHF.